One sample yielded the 27 T cell receptor beta chains listed below, sequenced in a study of T cell changes during pregnancy in multiple sclerosis. Assay used: immunoSEQ multiplex PCR; TCRdb lists only in-frame clones, some missing. This table has tens of thousands of clones, just over 90% appearing once. The source material was peripheral blood, sampled in the second trimester of pregnancy. The source of these receptors is a female donor in good health, enrolled as a control in a pregnancy study.

The V gene is TRBV29-1, the J gene TRBJ2-3; tentatively, D is TRBD2 (5 bases). The CDR3 is 15 residues long. The V end lost 5 bases, the J end lost 3 bases, and 18 bases lay between the germline ends. Germline CDR1 and CDR2: SQVTM and ANQGSEA. The CDR3, as DNA: TGCAGCGTTACCCAAGGAGGTCAGGTTACAGATACGCAGTATTTT. It is translated as CSVTQGGQVTDTQYF.

V gene TRBV13 combines with J gene TRBJ1-2; no clear D. The CDR3 is 13 residues long. The germline V and J ends were trimmed by 0 bases and 2 bases, with 4 bases remaining between them. Germline CDR1 PRHDT, CDR2 FYEKMQ (reference sequence). DNA of the CDR3: TGTGCCAGCAGCTTAGGACAAAACTATGGCTACACCTTC. Its protein is CASSLGQNYGYTF.

CDR3 protein: CASSQDLSETREQFF. The CDR3 DNA reads as TGCGCCAGCAGCCAAGATTTAAGTGAGACAAGGGAGCAGTTCTTC. The chain recombines TRBV4-1 with TRBJ2-1; D gene uncertain. Germline V lookup: CDR1 MGHRA, CDR2 YSYEKL. The CDR3 length is 15 residues. Trimming stripped 0 bases from V and 10 bases from J, with 16 bases between.

This rearrangement joins TRBV5-1 to TRBJ2-3; weak D call: TRBD2 (5 bases). The V gene lost 4 bases and the J gene lost 0 bases, with 12 bases spanning the gap. The CDR3 runs to 15 residues. Germline CDR1 and CDR2: SGHRS and YFSETQ. DNA of the CDR3: TGCGCCAGCAGCCAAGGGAGCCTTAGCACAGATACGCAGTATTTT. This sequence encodes CASSQGSLSTDTQYF.

This clone showed up just once. This chain links TRBV7-9 with TRBJ2-7, with 7 positions matching TRBD2. The trim removed 4 bases at V and 1 base at J, leaving 4 bases unmatched. The germline V gene encodes CDR1 SEHNR and CDR2 FQNEAQ (reference sequence). The CDR3 has 14 residues. CDR3 amino acids: CASSSTSRSYEQYF. The CDR3 DNA sequence: TGTGCCAGCAGCTCGACTAGCAGATCCTACGAGCAGTACTTC.

This clone was counted many times. Other DNA variants within this sample encode the same CDR3. The chain uses TRBV4-2 and TRBJ2-3, with TRBD1 matching 9 bases. Germline CDR1 is LGHNA and CDR2 is YNFKEQ. The ends lost 1 base at V and 2 bases at J; junction bases unmatched: 1. The CDR3 covers 15 residues. In DNA form, the CDR3 reads TGTGCCAGCAGCCAAGGACAGGGGGACACAGATACGCAGTATTTT. Encoded protein: CASSQGQGDTDTQYF.

CDR3 sequence reads: CASSRTSGAEGTQYF. CDR3 sequence (DNA): TGTGCCAGCAGCCGTACTAGCGGTGCTGAGGGTACGCAGTATTTT. The rearrangement uses TRBV7-2 and TRBJ2-3; 8 bases line up with TRBD2. This CDR3 spans 15 amino acids. V was pared by 5 bases and J by 8 bases, with 12 bases of the junction left unmatched. Germline lookup yields CDR1 SGHTA and CDR2 FQGNSA. Looking up the rest from reference TRBV7-2 and TRBJ2-3 gives the full variable domain: GAGVSQSPSNKVTEKGKDVELRCDPISGHTALYWYRQSLGQGLEFLIYFQGNSAPDKSGLPSDRFSAERTGGSVSTLTIQRTQQEDSAVYLCASSRTSGAEGTQYFGPGTRLTVL.

J is TRBJ1-2 and V is TRBV4-1, with a weak D call TRBD1 (6 bases). Trimming shortened V by 4 bases and J by 4 bases, and 10 bases separated the two germline ends. The CDR3 runs to 13 residues. CDR1 and CDR2 from the germline V gene are MGHRA and YSYEKL. The CDR3 DNA sequence: TGCGCCAGCAGCCCCGACAGGAGCTATGGCTACACCTTC. The encoded protein is CASSPDRSYGYTF.

V gene TRBV5-1 combines with J gene TRBJ2-3, with D tentatively TRBD1 (7 bases). Germline lookup yields CDR1 SGHRS and CDR2 YFSETQ. The V end lost 0 bases, the J end lost 5 bases, and 10 bases lay between the germline ends. The CDR3 extends over 14 amino acids. CDR3 amino acids: CASSLGRGQDTQYF. CDR3 sequence (DNA): TGCGCCAGCAGCTTGGGGAGGGGGCAAGATACGCAGTATTTT.

This sequence joins TRBV5-1 and TRBJ2-3; D might be TRBD1 (7 bases). The CDR3 totals 14 residues. With 6 bases removed from V and 2 bases from J, the gap between germline ends came to 13 bases. CDR1 and CDR2 from the germline V gene are SGHRS and YFSETQ. Here the CDR3 DNA reads TGCGCCAGCAAGGGGGGACAGCACACAGATACGCAGTATTTT. It translates to CASKGGQHTDTQYF.

The V call is TRBV6-4, the J call TRBJ2-2; unclear D gene. CDR3 size: 13 residues. Germline V gene sequence: CDR1 MRHNA, CDR2 SNTAGT. Trimming cost V 5 bases and J 5 bases, with 9 bases left between them. The CDR3 sequence is CASSLSGTGELFF. The CDR3 DNA is TGTGCCAGCAGTCTGTCAGGTACCGGGGAGCTGTTTTTT.

This rearrangement joins TRBV7-3 to TRBJ1-2; D is unclear. Trimming took off 5 bases at V and 2 bases at J, with 9 bases between the two ends. Germline CDR1 reads SGHTA; CDR2 reads FQGTGA. The CDR3 sequence is 13 residues long. DNA for the CDR3: TGTGCCAGCAGCCTCGACTGGAACTATGGCTACACCTTC. Its protein product is CASSLDWNYGYTF. Full variable domain (missing parts from reference TRBV7-3 and TRBJ1-2): GAGVSQTPSNKVTEKGKYVELRCDPISGHTALYWYRQSLGQGPEFLIYFQGTGAADDSGLPNDRFFAVRPEGSVSTLKIQRTERGDSAVYLCASSLDWNYGYTFGSGTRLTVV.

This clone was recorded only once. J is TRBJ2-3 and V is TRBV28; 7 bases line up with TRBD1. From germline, CDR1 is MDHEN and CDR2 SYDVKM. V lost 3 bases, J lost 4 bases, and 10 bases stayed unmatched. This CDR3 has 16 amino acids. CDR3 DNA: TGTGCCAGCAGTTTGGTCGGACAGGATTTGCCAGATACGCAGTATTTT. It codes for CASSLVGQDLPDTQYF. The variable domain in full, with the rest retrieved from reference TRBV28 and TRBJ2-3, is DVKVTQSSRYLVKRTGEKVFLECVQDMDHENMFWYRQDPGLGLRLIYFSYDVKMKEKGDIPEGYSVSREKKERFSLILESASTNQTSMYLCASSLVGQDLPDTQYFGPGTRLTVL.

The chain has TRBV19 and TRBJ1-6; a weak D match, TRBD1 (6 bases). The ends were cut back, 2 bases at V and 0 bases at J, with 14 bases in the middle. CDR1 LNHDA and CDR2 SQIVND come from the germline V gene (reference sequence). The CDR3 loop spans 18 amino acids. The CDR3 is CASSISGALSSYNSPLHF. CDR3 sequence (DNA): TGTGCCAGTAGTATATCAGGGGCATTAAGCTCCTATAATTCACCCCTCCACTTT.

This clone was observed a single time. J is TRBJ2-1 and V is TRBV6-5, with TRBD2 matching 10 bases. This CDR3 is 15 amino acids long. The V gene's germline CDR1 is MNHEY and CDR2 SVGAGI. V gave up 6 bases and J gave up 5 bases; unmatched junction bases: 7. Here the CDR3 DNA reads TGTGCCAGCAGCTCCGGGACTAGCGCCCACAATGAGCAGTTCTTC. Protein sequence: CASSSGTSAHNEQFF.

This chain links TRBV14 with TRBJ2-7; either TRBD1 or TRBD2 may supply D (7 bases each). In germline, CDR1 is SGHDN, CDR2 FVKESK. The V end was cut by 4 bases, the J end by 5 bases, with 18 bases between. The CDR3 covers 15 residues. The chain's CDR3 is CASSPDRDRGDEQYF. CDR3 nucleotides: TGTGCCAGCAGCCCAGACAGGGACCGGGGGGACGAGCAGTACTTC. The complete variable domain, with remaining parts taken from reference TRBV14 and TRBJ2-7, reads EAGVTQFPSHSVIEKGQTVTLRCDPISGHDNLYWYRRVMGKEIKFLLHFVKESKQDESGMPNNRFLAERTGGTYSTLKVQPAELEDSGVYFCASSPDRDRGDEQYFGPGTRLTVT.

This chain joins TRBV13 and TRBJ2-7; possibly TRBD1 for D (6 bases). The CDR3 is 12 residues long. CDR1 is PRHDT, CDR2 FYEKMQ, per germline (reference sequence). V was cut by 6 bases and J by 4 bases, with 10 bases left in between. CDR3 loop: CASSQGGYEQYF. As DNA, the CDR3 is TGTGCCAGCAGTCAAGGGGGTTACGAGCAGTACTTC.

The chain carries TRBV4-1 and TRBJ2-4; 9 bases fit TRBD1. The CDR3 length is 16 residues. Germline V gives CDR1 MGHRA, CDR2 YSYEKL. With 3 bases clipped from V and 0 bases from J, the junction kept 3 bases outside the gene matches. The DNA of the CDR3 is TGCGCCAGCAGCCAGCCGGGACAGGGAGCCAAAAACATTCAGTACTTC. The encoded protein is CASSQPGQGAKNIQYF.

The V gene is TRBV28, the J gene TRBJ1-2, with 7 bases fitting TRBD1. Losses at the gene ends were 5 bases for V and 3 bases for J; bases not matched to a gene: 3. Germline V CDR1 and CDR2: MDHEN, SYDVKM. The CDR3 runs to 13 residues. The CDR3 DNA is TGTGCCAGCAGTCGACAGGGCCACTATGGCTACACCTTC. It encodes CASSRQGHYGYTF.

The chain employs TRBV27 and TRBJ1-1; tentative D call: TRBD1 (6 bases). The CDR3 has 16 amino acids. Germline V gives CDR1 MNHEY, CDR2 SMNVEV (reference sequence). Deletions cut 2 bases from V and 7 bases from J, with 20 bases between. Here the CDR3 reads CASSLAGRGYVGEAFF. The CDR3 bases are TGTGCCAGCAGTTTAGCCGGCAGGGGCTATGTCGGTGAAGCTTTCTTT.

The gene calls are TRBV30 and TRBJ1-2; TRBD1 is a possible D gene (5 bases). In germline, CDR1 is GTSNPN, CDR2 SVGIG (reference sequence). There are 15 residues in the CDR3. V gave up 0 bases and J gave up 6 bases, with 17 bases separating them. The CDR3 sequence is CAWSVVRDPPNGYTF. The CDR3 DNA reads as TGTGCCTGGAGTGTAGTCAGGGATCCACCGAATGGCTACACCTTC.

The chain links TRBV11-2 to TRBJ2-7; 9 bases agree with TRBD1. V lost 3 bases, J lost 2 bases, and 5 bases stayed unmatched. Germline V gene data show CDR1 as SGHAT and CDR2 as FQNNGV. CDR3 length: 15 amino acids. CDR3 DNA: TGTGCCAGCAGCTTGATACGGGACAGGGCCTACGAGCAGTACTTC. Translated, it gives CASSLIRDRAYEQYF.

The J gene is TRBJ2-5, the V gene TRBV27; possible D gene TRBD1, 5 bases. V was clipped by 6 bases and J by 4 bases, with 18 bases between them. CDR3 length: 15 residues. Germline V lookup: CDR1 MNHEY, CDR2 SMNVEV (reference sequence). Here the CDR3 DNA reads TGTGCCAGCAGCTCCCCCCAGGGTAAGGGAGAGACCCAGTACTTC. Its translation is CASSSPQGKGETQYF.

V and J are TRBV6-5 and TRBJ1-6; tentative D call: TRBD1 (6 bases). With 8 bases removed from V and 9 bases from J, the gap between germline ends came to 20 bases. The CDR3 has 15 residues. The germline CDR1 and CDR2 sequences are MNHEY and SVGAGI. The CDR3: CASSREGGITSPLHF. The CDR3 DNA reads TGTGCCAGCTCCCGCGAAGGGGGAATAACTTCACCCCTCCACTTT.

This rearrangement joins TRBV13 to TRBJ2-1; 11 nucleotides align to TRBD2. The CDR3 runs to 16 residues. From germline, CDR1 is PRHDT and CDR2 FYEKMQ (reference sequence). The V and J ends lost 5 bases and 4 bases, in that order; junction bases with no gene match: 7. CDR3 protein: CASSPSTSGRYNEQFF. The DNA of the CDR3 is TGTGCCAGCAGCCCCTCAACTAGCGGGAGATACAATGAGCAGTTCTTC. The variable domain in full, with the rest retrieved from reference TRBV13 and TRBJ2-1, is AAGVIQSPRHLIKEKRETATLKCYPIPRHDTVYWYQQGPGQDPQFLISFYEKMQSDKGSIPDRFSAQQFSDYHSELNMSSLELGDSALYFCASSPSTSGRYNEQFFGPGTRLTVL.

The sample holds one count of this clone. The V and J genes are TRBV10-1 and TRBJ2-7, with D possibly TRBD1 on 6 matching bases. The germline V and J ends were trimmed by 9 bases and 3 bases, with 15 bases remaining between them. The germline V gene encodes CDR1 WNHNN and CDR2 SYGVQD (reference sequence). The length of the CDR3 is 13 residues. The CDR3: CARGTGKNYEQYF. The DNA of the CDR3 is TGCGCCAGAGGTACAGGGAAGAACTACGAGCAGTACTTC.

The rearrangement links TRBV7-9 to TRBJ1-2, with 8 bases that match TRBD1. The V segment lost 3 bases and the J segment 3 bases; nucleotides outside the gene matches: 6. CDR3 size: 15 residues. CDR1 is SEHNR, CDR2 FQNEAQ, per germline (reference sequence). The DNA of the CDR3 is TGTGCCAGCAGCTTTCAGGGGGCGGATGACTATGGCTACACCTTC. As protein: CASSFQGADDYGYTF.